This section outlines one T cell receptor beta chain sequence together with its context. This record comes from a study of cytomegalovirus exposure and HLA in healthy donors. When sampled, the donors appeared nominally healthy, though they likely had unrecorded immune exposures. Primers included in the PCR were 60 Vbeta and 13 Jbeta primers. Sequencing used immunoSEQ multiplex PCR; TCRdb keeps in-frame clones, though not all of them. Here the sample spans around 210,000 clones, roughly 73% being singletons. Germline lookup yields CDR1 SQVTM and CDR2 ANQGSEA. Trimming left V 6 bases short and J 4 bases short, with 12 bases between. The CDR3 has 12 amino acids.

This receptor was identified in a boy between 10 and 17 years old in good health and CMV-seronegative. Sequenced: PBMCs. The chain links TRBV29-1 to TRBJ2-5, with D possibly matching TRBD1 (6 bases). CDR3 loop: CSVMDSGETQYF. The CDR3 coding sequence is TGCAGCGTAATGGACAGCGGAGAGACCCAGTACTTC.